A selection of T cell receptor beta chains follows, all from one sample in a study of blood T cell repertoires in COVID-19. TCRdb's copy holds only in-frame clones and misses some; the assay was immunoSEQ multiplex PCR. The repertoire consists of some 180,000 clones, with roughly 76% occurring once and the leading ten covering more than 9.5%. Material for sequencing was peripheral blood. The source is a woman between 40 and 55 years old with COVID-19, enrolled during active disease. CDR3s include the opening cysteine and the closing phenylalanine or tryptophan. Expanded clones are given a class, and other clones once, few, many or no size at all.

clone_size,v_call,cdr3_aa
.,TRBV28,CASRLKPLLTTETSRETQYF
.,TRBV7-8,CASSLRASGGETQYF
.,TRBV3-1/TRBV3-2,CASSQVQGYEQFF
.,TRBV29-1,CSVEGQDSQETQYF
.,TRBV6-5,CAAGRGQGPRDQYF
.,TRBV10-1,CAIYRRGADITNEKLFF
.,TRBV15,CATSRDLSTVNEQFF
.,TRBV12-3/TRBV12-4,CASSLRENNEQFF
.,TRBV12-5,CASGLGHLNEQFF
few,TRBV4-1,CASSQDFGVVGSNTGELFF